Listed here are 4 T cell receptor beta chains from one sample, sequenced in a study of shared clonotypes between healthy human individuals. Some clones are missing from TCRdb's copy, which holds only in-frame ones; the method was immunoSEQ multiplex PCR. The sample lists more than 900,000 clones; about four fifths were seen once. The sample comprised memory CD4+ T cells from PBMCs. Subset denoted: CD45RA-negative fraction. These receptors were obtained from a man aged 18 to 29 in good health. Some clones in this sample may be carry-over from other donors' samples.

This clone was seen only once. The chain recombines TRBV7-9 with TRBJ2-7, with 9 positions matching TRBD2. With V trimmed by 0 bases and J by 6 bases, 3 bases remained unmatched. CDR3 length equals 14 residues. The germline gives CDR1 SEHNR, CDR2 FQNEAQ (reference sequence). The CDR3 loop reads CASSLAGLASEQYF. For the CDR3, the DNA is TGTGCCAGCAGCTTAGCGGGACTAGCTTCCGAGCAGTACTTC.

This clone was recorded a few times. The V and J genes are TRBV28 and TRBJ1-5; possibly TRBD1 for D (6 bases). The V gene's germline CDR1 is MDHEN and CDR2 SYDVKM. The CDR3 loop spans 14 amino acids. With 5 bases removed from V and 2 bases from J, the gap between germline ends came to 10 bases. CDR3 coding DNA: TGTGCCAGCAGTCAGGGGTACGGCAATCAGCCCCAGCATTTT. Its translation is CASSQGYGNQPQHF.

The count of this clone is one. The chain uses TRBV11-2 and TRBJ2-1, with D perhaps being TRBD1 or TRBD2 (6 bases each). Germline CDR1 SGHAT, CDR2 FQNNGV. Trimming took 5 bases from V and 8 from J, leaving 16 bases between them. The CDR3 length is 14 residues. CDR3 in DNA: TGTGCCAGCAGCGATGTGAGGGGGAGGCATGAGCAGTTCTTC. Protein: CASSDVRGRHEQFF.

Turning to this clone: A single base separates this from a much larger clone, so it may be a read error. The V and J genes are TRBV28 and TRBJ2-6; D gene ambiguous. With 5 bases removed from V and 0 bases from J, the gap between germline ends came to 5 bases. The germline CDR1 and CDR2 sequences are MDHEN and SYDVKM. CDR3 length equals 14 residues. DNA of the CDR3: TGTGCCAGCAGTGCCCTCTCTGGGGCCAACGTCCTGACTTTC. This sequence encodes CASSALSGANVLTF.